The clone carrying this TCR beta chain turned up a few times. Its specificity is not known. The entry originates in a study of T-cell memory formation after mild COVID-19. Study findings and constraints: Contracting clones from day 15 to 85 had balanced CD4/CD8; later expanders favoured CD4+. That cross-reactive memory joined was suggested by some responding clones appearing in pre-infection memory.

cDNA libraries for TCR alpha and TCR beta, carrying sample barcodes and UMIs, came from 5'RACE with constant-segment primers. TCRdb processed the 5' RACE reads anew with MiXCR; each CDR3 protein has one entry. The sample includes fewer than 500,000 distinct CDR3 sequences, roughly 23% seen only once; the top ten take around 12%. This CDR3 is 14 amino acids long. J was trimmed by 3 bases and V by 7 bases; bases with no gene match: 11. Germline CDR1 reads SQVTM; CDR2 reads ANQGSEA. This chain joins TRBV29-1 and TRBJ1-2, with 7 bases aligning to TRBD1. This receptor was taken from an adult woman who had mild COVID-19 (a few samples of this study predate the infection). Cell type and time point are not known. The specimen sequenced was PBMCs or a T cell subset sorted from them (not recorded which). The CDR3 region is CSARTGSADYGYTF. CDR3 DNA sequence: TGCAGCGCAAGGACAGGAAGTGCGGACTATGGCTACACCTTC. Together with reference TRBV29-1 and TRBJ1-2, the CDR3 gives the full variable domain: SAVISQKPSRDICQRGTSLTIQCQVDSQVTMMFWYRQQPGQSLTLIATANQGSEATYESGFVIDKFPISRPNLTFSTLTVSNMSPEDSSIYLCSARTGSADYGYTFGSGTRLTVV.